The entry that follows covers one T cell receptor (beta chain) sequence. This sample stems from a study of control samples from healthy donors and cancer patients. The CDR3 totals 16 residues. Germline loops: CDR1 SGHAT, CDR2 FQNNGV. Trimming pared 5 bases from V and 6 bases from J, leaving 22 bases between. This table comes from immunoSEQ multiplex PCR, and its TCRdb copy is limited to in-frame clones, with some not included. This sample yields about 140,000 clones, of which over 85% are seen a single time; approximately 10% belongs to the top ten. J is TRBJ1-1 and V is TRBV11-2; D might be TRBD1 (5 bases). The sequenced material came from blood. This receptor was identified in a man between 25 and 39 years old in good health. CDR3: CASSPRVVPGGAEAFF. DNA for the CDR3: TGTGCCAGCAGCCCGCGGGTTGTCCCCGGGGGAGCTGAAGCTTTCTTT. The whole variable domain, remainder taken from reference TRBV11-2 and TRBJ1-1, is EAGVAQSPRYKIIEKRQSVAFWCNPISGHATLYWYQQILGQGPKLLIQFQNNGVVDDSQLPKDRFSAERLKGVDSTLKIQPAKLEDSAVYLCASSPRVVPGGAEAFFGQGTRLTVV.